This record covers a single T cell receptor (beta chain). These data are taken from a study of cytomegalovirus exposure and HLA in healthy donors. Both 60 Vbeta primers and 13 Jbeta primers went into the PCR. Profiled with immunoSEQ multiplex PCR; TCRdb holds only in-frame clones, not every one. The sample table sets out around 78,000 clones. Trimming cost V 4 bases and J 5 bases; bases outside gene matches: 16. Germline V gene data show CDR1 as MDHEN and CDR2 as SYDVKM. The CDR3 covers 17 residues. The J gene is TRBJ2-7, the V gene TRBV28; 8 nucleotides align to TRBD1. The receptor was derived from a man between 18 and 29 years old in good health and CMV-seropositive. The sample was PBMCs. DNA of the CDR3: TGTGCCAGCAGTTCACAGTCTCTCCGGGACAGGAGTAACGAGCAGTACTTC. Translated, it gives CASSSQSLRDRSNEQYF.